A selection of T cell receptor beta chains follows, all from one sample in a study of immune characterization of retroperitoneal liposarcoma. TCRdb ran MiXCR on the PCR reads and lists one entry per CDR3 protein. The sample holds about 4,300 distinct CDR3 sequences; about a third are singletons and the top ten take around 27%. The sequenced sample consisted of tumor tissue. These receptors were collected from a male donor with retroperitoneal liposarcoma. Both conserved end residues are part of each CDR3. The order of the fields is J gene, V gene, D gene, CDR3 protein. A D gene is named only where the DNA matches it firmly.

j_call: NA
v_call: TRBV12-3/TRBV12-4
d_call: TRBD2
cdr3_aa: CASSLASGSLGEQYF

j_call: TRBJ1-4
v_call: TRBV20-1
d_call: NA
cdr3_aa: CSAISGREKLFF

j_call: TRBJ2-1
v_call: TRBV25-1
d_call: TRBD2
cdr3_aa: CASSEHTSGGYNEQFF

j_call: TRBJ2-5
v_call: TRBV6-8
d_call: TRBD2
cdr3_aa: CASSYSRGTSGPSSYNEQYF

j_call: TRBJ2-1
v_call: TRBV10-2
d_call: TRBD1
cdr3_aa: CASSEPGQGRETQFF

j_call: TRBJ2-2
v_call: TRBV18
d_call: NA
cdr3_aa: CASSPKLDTGELFF

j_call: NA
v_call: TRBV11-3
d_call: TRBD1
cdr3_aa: CASSLGFGRGHEQYF

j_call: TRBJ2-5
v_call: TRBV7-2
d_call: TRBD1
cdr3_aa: CASSPTGGKETQYF

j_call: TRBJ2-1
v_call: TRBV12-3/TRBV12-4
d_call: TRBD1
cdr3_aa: CASSQTGSYEQFF

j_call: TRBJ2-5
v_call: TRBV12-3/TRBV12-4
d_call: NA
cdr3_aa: CASSSFETQYF

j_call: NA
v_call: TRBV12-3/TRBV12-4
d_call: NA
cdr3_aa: CASSFLNEQYF

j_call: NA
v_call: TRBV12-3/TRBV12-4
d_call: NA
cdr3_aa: CASSFNPGQGYEQYF

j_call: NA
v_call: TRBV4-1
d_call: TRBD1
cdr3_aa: CASSQKQGAQGETQYF

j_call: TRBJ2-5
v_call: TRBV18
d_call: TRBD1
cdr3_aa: CASSPETGAQETQYF

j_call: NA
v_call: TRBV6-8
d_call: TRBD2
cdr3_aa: CASSYSRSGGHQETQYF

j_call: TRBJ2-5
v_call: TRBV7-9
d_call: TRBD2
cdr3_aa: CASSSKGTSGGYQETQYF

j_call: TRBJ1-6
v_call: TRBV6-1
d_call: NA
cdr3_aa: CASSGTRGNSPLHF

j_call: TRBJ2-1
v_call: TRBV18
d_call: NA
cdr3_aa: CASSRADSYNEQFF

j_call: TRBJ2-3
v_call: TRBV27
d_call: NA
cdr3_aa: CASIPAPVGQMSTDTQYF

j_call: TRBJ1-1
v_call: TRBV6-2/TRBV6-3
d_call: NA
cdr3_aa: CASTLRRSTEAFF

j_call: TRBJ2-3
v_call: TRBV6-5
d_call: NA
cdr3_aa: CASRLGDTQYF

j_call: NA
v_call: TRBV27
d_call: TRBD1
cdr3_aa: CATGQDQNIQYF

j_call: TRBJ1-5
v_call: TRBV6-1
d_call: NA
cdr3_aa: CASFELLSNQPQHF

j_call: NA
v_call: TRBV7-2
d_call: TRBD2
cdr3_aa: CASSLRGDYNEQYF

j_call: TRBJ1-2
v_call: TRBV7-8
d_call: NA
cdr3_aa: CASSNGRFYTF

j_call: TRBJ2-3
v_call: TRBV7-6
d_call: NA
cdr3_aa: CASSLRPPSFADTQYF

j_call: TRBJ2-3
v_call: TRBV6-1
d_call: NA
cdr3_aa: CASSEGSDSNAVCF

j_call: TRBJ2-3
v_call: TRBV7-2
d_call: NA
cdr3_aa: CASSLLARPGTDTQYF

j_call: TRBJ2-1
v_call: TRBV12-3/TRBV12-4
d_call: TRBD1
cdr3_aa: CASSLTGDEQFF

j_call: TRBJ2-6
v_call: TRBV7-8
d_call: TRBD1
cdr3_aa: CASSLWTGQAGANVLTF

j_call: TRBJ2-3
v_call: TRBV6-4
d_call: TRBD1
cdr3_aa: CASKETGSTDTQYF

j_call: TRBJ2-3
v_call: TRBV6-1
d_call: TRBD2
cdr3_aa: CASSGTSGGADTQYF

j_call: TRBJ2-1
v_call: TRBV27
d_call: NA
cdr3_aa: CASKRAPGESNEQFF

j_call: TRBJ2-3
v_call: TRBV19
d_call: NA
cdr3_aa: CASSIAPRQNTDTQYF

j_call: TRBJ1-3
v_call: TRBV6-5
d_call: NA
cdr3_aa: CASSPTPGVNTIYF

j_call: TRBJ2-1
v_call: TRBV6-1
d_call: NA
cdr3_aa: CASREREWLDSSYNEQFF

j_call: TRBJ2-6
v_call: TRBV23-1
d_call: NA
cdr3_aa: CASSQSGEGARGANVLTF

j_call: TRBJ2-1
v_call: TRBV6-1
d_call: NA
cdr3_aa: CASSYRGQTYNEQFF

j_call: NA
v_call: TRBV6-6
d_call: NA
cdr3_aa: CASSYQQSNEQYF

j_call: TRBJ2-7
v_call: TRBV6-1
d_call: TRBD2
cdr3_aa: CASSEGIAGGPGEQYF